A selection of T cell receptor beta chains follows, all from one sample in a study of blood T cells in healthy people across ages. TCRdb re-derived calls from the 5' RACE reads in MiXCR, one entry per CDR3 protein. The table records over 500,000 distinct CDR3 sequences, roughly half of them present only once. Sequenced input: blood. The receptors derive from a woman older than 75 in good health. CDR3s include the opening cysteine and the closing phenylalanine or tryptophan. D genes are given only for firm matches. Clone size is shown for a subset of rows, as once, few, many or a class of expanded clone.

TRBD1	17	NA	TRBV27	TRBJ2-3	CASSYRDRGRWADTQYF	TGTGCCAGCAGTTACCGGGACAGGGGGAGATGGGCAGATACGCAGTATTTT
TRBD1	15	NA	TRBV7-3	TRBJ2-3	CASSPGQKNTDTQYF	TGTGCCAGCAGCCCGGGACAGAAAAACACAGATACGCAGTATTTT
NA	14	NA	TRBV29-1	TRBJ2-1	CSVVTGIRGNEQFF	TGCAGCGTTGTTACCGGTATAAGGGGGAATGAGCAGTTCTTC
NA	17	few	TRBV3-1	TRBJ1-3	CASSPYGDVGSGNTIYF	TGTGCCAGCAGCCCCTATGGGGATGTTGGCTCTGGAAACACCATATATTTT
NA	16	many	TRBV6-5	TRBJ2-2	CASSHEVPRRTGELFF	TGTGCCAGCAGTCACGAGGTCCCTAGGCGCACCGGGGAGCTGTTTTTT
TRBD1	16	NA	TRBV7-3	TRBJ2-3	CASSSYPGQGKDTQYF	TGTGCCAGCAGCTCATACCCGGGACAGGGTAAAGATACGCAGTATTTT
NA	15	NA	TRBV13	TRBJ1-5	CASSSSTPRNQPQHF	TGTGCCAGCAGCTCCTCTACCCCCCGGAATCAGCCCCAGCATTTT
NA	13	NA	TRBV12-3/TRBV12-4	TRBJ2-3	CASAGWGTDTQYF	TGTGCCAGCGCAGGGTGGGGCACAGATACGCAGTATTTT
TRBD2	15	few	TRBV7-2	TRBJ2-3	CASRPGGASTDTQYF	TGTGCCAGCAGACCCGGGGGGGCTAGCACAGATACGCAGTATTTT
NA	17	NA	TRBV20-1	TRBJ1-1	CSARVVEPSEGRTEAFF	TGCAGTGCTAGAGTTGTCGAACCCTCGGAGGGGAGAACTGAAGCTTTCTTT
NA	11	NA	TRBV29-1	TRBJ2-1	CSVEIDNEQFF	TGCAGCGTCGAGATAGACAATGAGCAGTTCTTC
NA	17	once	TRBV28	TRBJ1-2	CASSLGGGGRVTSGYTF	TGTGCCAGCAGTTTAGGAGGGGGGGGACGGGTGACTTCTGGCTACACCTTC
NA	17	NA	TRBV15	TRBJ2-1	CATSRGPSESSYNEQFF	TGTGCCACCAGCAGAGGCCCTAGCGAGAGCTCCTACAATGAGCAGTTCTTC
NA	14	NA	TRBV20-1	TRBJ2-1	CSARDPAADHEQFF	TGCAGTGCTAGAGATCCAGCGGCGGATCATGAGCAGTTCTTC
NA	14	once	TRBV20-1	TRBJ2-7	CSATRGTSSYEQYF	TGCAGTGCTACCCGGGGTACTAGCTCCTACGAGCAGTACTTC
TRBD2	17	NA	TRBV4-2	TRBJ2-7	CASSQDGGGESSYEQYF	TGTGCCAGCAGCCAAGATGGCGGGGGGGAGAGCTCCTACGAGCAGTACTTC
NA	14	NA	TRBV12-3/TRBV12-4	TRBJ1-1	CASIQLQGNTEAFF	TGTGCCAGCATCCAGTTACAGGGAAACACTGAAGCTTTCTTT
TRBD2	20	few	TRBV4-2	TRBJ2-2	CASSQGTGTSLLASTGELFF	TGTGCCAGCAGCCAAGGTACCGGGACTAGCCTCCTCGCGAGCACCGGGGAGCTGTTTTTT
NA	15	NA	TRBV5-1	TRBJ1-3	CASSLVDGSGNTIYF	TGCGCCAGCAGCTTGGTGGACGGCTCTGGAAACACCATATATTTT
TRBD1	13	NA	TRBV20-1	TRBJ2-3	CSAPDRIIDTQYF	TGCAGTGCGCCGGACAGGATTATTGATACGCAGTATTTT
NA	12	few	TRBV28	TRBJ2-1	CASSSPPREQFF	TGTGCCAGCAGCTCCCCGCCTCGTGAGCAGTTCTTC
NA	14	many	TRBV11-1	TRBJ2-1	CASSPRRPYNEQFF	TGTGCCAGCAGCCCCCGGAGGCCCTACAATGAGCAGTTCTTC
TRBD2	14	NA	TRBV20-1	TRBJ2-3	CSASPTSGGDTQYF	TGCAGTGCTAGCCCGACTAGCGGGGGAGATACGCAGTATTTT
NA	13	NA	TRBV20-1	TRBJ2-7	CSAGQPSSYEQYF	TGCAGTGCCGGACAGCCGAGCTCCTACGAGCAGTACTTC
NA	14	NA	TRBV20-1	TRBJ2-1	CSARVSSSYNEQFF	TGCAGTGCCAGGGTTTCGAGCTCCTACAATGAGCAGTTCTTC
NA	14	few	TRBV2	TRBJ2-1	CASRRGGTNNEQFF	TGTGCCAGCAGGAGGGGGGGGACTAACAATGAGCAGTTCTTC
TRBD1	14	many	TRBV9	TRBJ2-7	CASSVQGVPYEQYF	TGTGCCAGCAGCGTACAGGGGGTTCCTTACGAGCAGTACTTC
NA	14	many	TRBV5-1	TRBJ2-3	CASSPVGAPDTQYF	TGCGCCAGCAGCCCGGTGGGCGCCCCAGATACGCAGTATTTT
TRBD1	16	NA	TRBV6-6	TRBJ1-5	CASRDSPTHSNQPQHF	TGTGCCAGCCGGGACAGCCCTACTCATAGCAATCAGCCCCAGCATTTT
NA	12	few	TRBV29-1	TRBJ2-5	CSVGAQQETQYF	TGCAGCGTCGGAGCCCAGCAAGAGACCCAGTACTTC
TRBD2	15	NA	TRBV6-5	TRBJ2-2	CASGSGRGNTGELFF	TGTGCCAGCGGTAGCGGGAGAGGAAACACCGGGGAGCTGTTTTTT
TRBD1	15	NA	TRBV5-1	TRBJ1-4	CASSESGTADEKLFF	TGCGCCAGCAGCGAGTCCGGGACAGCCGATGAAAAACTGTTTTTT
NA	14	few	TRBV10-3	TRBJ2-1	CAISLAARDNEQFF	TGTGCCATCAGTTTAGCGGCTAGGGACAATGAGCAGTTCTTC
NA	15	many	TRBV20-1	TRBJ2-1	CSATGGGGFYNEQFF	TGCAGTGCGACGGGAGGCGGGGGCTTCTACAATGAGCAGTTCTTC
NA	16	NA	TRBV5-1	TRBJ2-1	CASSWSLWGSYNEQFF	TGCGCCAGCAGCTGGTCCCTATGGGGCTCCTACAATGAGCAGTTCTTC
TRBD1	15	NA	TRBV5-1	TRBJ2-1	CASSSRDRLAYEQFF	TGCGCCAGCAGCTCGAGGGACAGGCTGGCCTACGAGCAGTTCTTC
NA	15	NA	TRBV5-1	TRBJ2-5	CASRKGAGGQETQYF	TGCGCCAGCAGAAAAGGAGCGGGTGGGCAAGAGACCCAGTACTTC
NA	17	NA	TRBV10-3	TRBJ1-1	CAISVSPAVGEGTEAFF	TGTGCCATCAGTGTTTCGCCTGCGGTAGGGGAAGGGACTGAAGCTTTCTTT
NA	14	few	TRBV7-9	TRBJ2-2	CASSSTGQTGELFF	TGTGCCAGCAGCTCCACAGGGCAAACCGGGGAGCTGTTTTTT
TRBD1	14	NA	TRBV7-2	TRBJ2-1	CASSLRGQVNEQFF	TGTGCCAGCAGCTTAAGGGGGCAGGTCAATGAGCAGTTCTTC
TRBD1	17	NA	TRBV6-5	TRBJ2-1	CASSYSATGAYYNEQFF	TGTGCCAGCAGTTACTCGGCCACAGGGGCCTACTACAATGAGCAGTTCTTC
NA	14	NA	TRBV28	TRBJ1-2	CASSHPDRAYGYTF	TGTGCCAGCAGTCACCCCGACAGAGCGTATGGCTACACCTTC
NA	16	NA	TRBV28	TRBJ2-7	CTSSLVIRPSSYEQYF	TGTACCAGCAGTTTGGTTATTCGGCCGAGCTCCTACGAGCAGTACTTC
NA	17	NA	TRBV28	TRBJ2-4	CASSITGLGLAKNIQYF	TGTGCCAGCAGTATTACAGGGTTGGGGCTAGCCAAAAACATTCAGTACTTC
NA	15	NA	TRBV5-1	TRBJ2-3	CASTAIDRTTDTQYF	TGCGCCAGCACCGCAATCGACAGGACCACAGATACGCAGTATTTT
NA	15	many	TRBV29-1	TRBJ2-3	CSGVSPWRDRDTQYF	TGCAGCGGGGTGTCCCCTTGGAGGGATAGAGATACGCAGTATTTT
TRBD2	16	few	TRBV28	TRBJ2-1	CASSSLAGVGGNEQFF	TGTGCCAGCAGTTCTCTAGCGGGAGTTGGGGGAAATGAGCAGTTCTTC